This T cell receptor beta chain was found in a study of identifying expanded T cells in peripheral blood. Study-wide results and caveats: Variance in clone template counts between roughly two-week samples significantly increased with total template count across all healthy donors. Differentially abundant clones: roughly 1.2 between replicates, just under 17 at around 15 days, roughly 18 at four.

Measured with immunoSEQ multiplex PCR; TCRdb has only the in-frame clones, and not every one. The top ten clones hold about 5.6% of a sample with approximately 90,000 clones, around 87% of them seen once. Healthy donors had no documented immune events, such as infections, while sampled. Germline lookup yields CDR1 MNHNS and CDR2 SASEGT. CDR3 length: 15 amino acids. Trimming cost V 6 bases and J 2 bases, with 16 bases left between them. On this clone: The antigen remains undetermined.

Input material: blood. This clonotype was obtained from a person between 18 and 69 years old in good health. The rearrangement uses TRBV6-1 and TRBJ1-1, with TRBD1 as a possible D gene (6 bases). CDR3 sequence reads: CASRGGKSLNTEAFF. CDR3 DNA sequence: TGTGCCAGCAGGGGGGGCAAGAGCTTAAACACTGAAGCTTTCTTT.